Sequencing of this T cell receptor (beta chain) was carried out in a study of cytomegalovirus exposure and HLA in healthy donors. In its sample, this clone was seen a few times. What it binds is unknown. The PCR made use of 60 Vbeta and 13 Jbeta primers. This table comes from immunoSEQ multiplex PCR, and its TCRdb copy is limited to in-frame clones, with some not included. The sample shows about 130,000 clones, around 71% of them seen only once. From germline, CDR1 is LNHDA and CDR2 SQIVND (reference sequence). This CDR3 is built from 13 residues. V shed 10 bases, J shed 2 bases, and the junction held 7 bases outside the gene matches. General study findings and limits: An assumption of roughly uniform sequencing depth across donors underlay the presence/absence analyses. Rarity marked most TCR sequences, yet some public TCRs occurred in many donors. About 87% or about 30% of the time was how often most TCR beta V segments were productive, according to an earlier analysis. There were a few CMV-associated chains whose specificity for CMV antigens was confirmed in vitro.

This TCR came from a woman aged 60-70 years in good health and CMV-seropositive. The gene calls are TRBV19 and TRBJ1-1; TRBD1 aligns across 7 bases. The sample was PBMCs. CDR3 sequence (DNA): TGTGCCACCCTGGGACAGTTTAACACTGAAGCTTTCTTT. Protein sequence: CATLGQFNTEAFF.